The T cell receptor beta chain described here comes from a study of T cells in Graves' hyperthyroidism and ophthalmopathy. General observations from the study: A model using 13 V-J features told ophthalmopathy apart from stable hyperthyroidism.

Trimming removed 5 bases from V and 8 bases from J; junction bases left unmatched: 8. The V gene's germline CDR1 is LNHDA and CDR2 SQIVND (reference sequence). The CDR3 runs to 14 residues. Amplification of TCR beta CDR3 regions used RNA as the template. HTBI primers were used for first-round RT-PCR of the TCR CDR3. TCRdb analysed the multiplex PCR reads with MiXCR anew, one entry per CDR3 protein. Of 480,000 or so distinct CDR3 sequences detected, roughly an eighth appear once; the ten largest clones hold less than 20%. This clonotype turned up a few times. Its target is unknown. Uncontrolled infection, other autoimmune disease, pregnancy or lactation barred patients from enrollment. Diagnostic decisions used clinical symptoms, serum thyroxine and TRAb, thyroid ultrasound and orbital computed tomography.

The source of this sequence is a woman under 30 with Graves' hyperthyroidism. The J gene is TRBJ1-2, the V gene TRBV19; TRBD1 aligns across 10 bases. Material for sequencing was blood. CDR3 sequence reads: CASSGLGTGVGYTF. The CDR3 DNA reads TGTGCCAGTAGTGGCCTCGGGACAGGGGTCGGCTACACCTTC. The entire variable domain, with the rest obtained from reference TRBV19 and TRBJ1-2, is as follows: DGGITQSPKYLFRKEGQNVTLSCEQNLNHDAMYWYRQDPGQGLRLIYYSQIVNDFQKGDIAEGYSVSREKKESFPLTVTSAQKNPTAFYLCASSGLGTGVGYTFGSGTRLTVV.